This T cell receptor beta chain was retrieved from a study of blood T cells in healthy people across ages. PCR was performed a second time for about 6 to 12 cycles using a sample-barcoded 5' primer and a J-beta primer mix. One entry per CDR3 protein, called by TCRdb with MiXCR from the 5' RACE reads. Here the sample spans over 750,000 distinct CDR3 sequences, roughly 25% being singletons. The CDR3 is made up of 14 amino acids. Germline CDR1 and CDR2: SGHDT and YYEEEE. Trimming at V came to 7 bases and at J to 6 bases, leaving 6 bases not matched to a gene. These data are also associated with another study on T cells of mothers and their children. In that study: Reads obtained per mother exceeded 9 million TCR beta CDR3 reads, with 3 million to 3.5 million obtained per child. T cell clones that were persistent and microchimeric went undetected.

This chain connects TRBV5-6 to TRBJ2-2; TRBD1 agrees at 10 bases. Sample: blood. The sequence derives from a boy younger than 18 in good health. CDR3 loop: CASHRDRGAGELFF. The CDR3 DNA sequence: TGTGCCAGCCACCGGGACAGGGGAGCCGGGGAGCTGTTTTTT. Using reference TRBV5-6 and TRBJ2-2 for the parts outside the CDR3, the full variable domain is DAGVTQSPTHLIKTRGQQVTLRCSPKSGHDTVSWYQQALGQGPQFIFQYYEEEERQRGNFPDRFSGHQFPNYSSELNVNALLLGDSALYLCASHRDRGAGELFFGEGSRLTVL.